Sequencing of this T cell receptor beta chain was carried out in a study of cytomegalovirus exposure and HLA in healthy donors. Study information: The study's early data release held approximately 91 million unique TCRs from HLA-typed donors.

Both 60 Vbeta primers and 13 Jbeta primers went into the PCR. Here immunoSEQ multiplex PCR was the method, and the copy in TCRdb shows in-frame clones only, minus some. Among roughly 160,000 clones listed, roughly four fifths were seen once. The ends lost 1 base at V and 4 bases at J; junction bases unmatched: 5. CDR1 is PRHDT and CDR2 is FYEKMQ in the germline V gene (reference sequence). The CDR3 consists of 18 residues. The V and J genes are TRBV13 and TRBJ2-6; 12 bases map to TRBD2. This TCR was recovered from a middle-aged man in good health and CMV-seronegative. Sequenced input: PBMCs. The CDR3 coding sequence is TGTGCCAGCAGCTTAGAGCTAGCGGGGGGGCTCGGGGCCAACGTCCTGACTTTC. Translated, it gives CASSLELAGGLGANVLTF.